Below, 20 T cell receptor beta chains from the same sample are listed, as sequenced in a study of T cells in Graves' hyperthyroidism and ophthalmopathy. Researchers took RNA transcripts and amplified the TCR beta CDR3 regions from them. First-round RT-PCR with HTBI primers amplified the TCR CDR3 region. TCRdb re-called the multiplex PCR reads through MiXCR, storing one row per CDR3 protein. The sample yields hundreds of thousands of distinct CDR3 sequences, 14% seen once. The sample comprised blood. All receptors derive from a woman aged 45-60 years with Graves' ophthalmopathy.

The sample holds many counts of this clonotype. The chain links TRBV7-3 to TRBJ2-1; D not resolved. V was shortened by 2 bases and J by 8 bases, with 13 bases between the two germline ends. This CDR3 is built from 14 residues. Germline CDR1 SGHTA, CDR2 FQGTGA. CDR3 sequence (DNA): TGTGCCAGCAGCTTAGGTAGTGCGAGTGATGAGCAGTTCTTC. Its translation is CASSLGSASDEQFF.

In this sample, this clonotype turned up many times. V is TRBV20-1 and J is TRBJ2-1, with a weak D call TRBD2 (6 bases). The V end lost 7 bases, the J end lost 8 bases, and 21 bases lay between the germline ends. Germline CDR1 reads DFQATT; CDR2 reads SNEGSKA (reference sequence). This CDR3 has 14 amino acids. CDR3 region: CSVPRPSDIHEQFF. The CDR3 bases are TGCAGTGTACCCCGGCCTAGCGATATCCATGAGCAGTTCTTC.

This clonotype was picked up many times. This chain uses TRBV28 with TRBJ1-6; D not resolved. The CDR3 totals 13 residues. Germline V CDR1 and CDR2: MDHEN, SYDVKM. The V end lost 9 bases, the J end lost 0 bases, and 6 bases lay between the germline ends. CDR3 in amino acids: CARQSSYNSPLHF. The CDR3 DNA follows: TGTGCCAGACAGAGCTCCTATAATTCACCCCTCCACTTT.

This clonotype appeared many times. The chain joins TRBV18 to TRBJ1-1, with 9 nucleotides matching TRBD1. Losses at the gene ends were 6 bases for V and 1 base for J; bases not matched to a gene: 6. The germline gives CDR1 KGHSH, CDR2 LQKENI. The CDR3 consists of 15 residues. This CDR3 is CASSLTGGANTEAFF. In nucleotides, the CDR3 is TGTGCCAGCTCGCTCACAGGGGGCGCGAACACTGAAGCTTTCTTT. Variable domain in full (rest from reference TRBV18 and TRBJ1-1): NAGVMQNPRHLVRRRGQEARLRCSPMKGHSHVYWYRQLPEEGLKFMVYLQKENIIDESGMPKERFSAEFPKEGPSILRIQQVVRGDSAAYFCASSLTGGANTEAFFGQGTRLTVV.

This clonotype was observed many times. The J gene is TRBJ2-3, the V gene TRBV10-3; unclear D gene. Germline V gene sequence: CDR1 ENHRY, CDR2 SYGVKD. Trimming took off 4 bases at V and 3 bases at J, with 8 bases between the two ends. There are 13 residues in the CDR3. The CDR3 nucleotides read TGTGCCATCAGTGCGCCAGAGACAGATACGCAGTATTTT. Translating gives CAISAPETDTQYF.

This clonotype was picked up a small number of times. The chain uses TRBV20-1 and TRBJ1-1, with D uncertain. V was clipped by 5 bases and J by 1 base, with 17 bases between them. Germline CDR1 reads DFQATT; CDR2 reads SNEGSKA (reference sequence). The CDR3 length is 15 residues. Here the CDR3 DNA reads TGCAGTGCTGACCCCTCGCGGGCGTGGAACACTGAAGCTTTCTTT. This sequence encodes CSADPSRAWNTEAFF.

This rearrangement joins TRBV6-1 to TRBJ2-1, with D possibly TRBD2 on 6 matching bases. This CDR3 has 15 amino acids. Germline CDR1 is MNHNS and CDR2 is SASEGT. Between the trimmed V and J ends, which lost 6 bases and 0 bases, there was a span of 12 bases. In DNA, the CDR3 is TGTGCCAGCAGGGGCGGGGTAAGCTCCTACAATGAGCAGTTCTTC. Translation gives CASRGGVSSYNEQFF.

The chain is built from TRBV12-3 or TRBV12-4 and TRBJ1-6, with D hard to call. Between the trimmed V and J ends, which lost 3 bases and 9 bases, there was a span of 9 bases. This CDR3 is 13 amino acids long. The CDR3 reads CASSLEGFSPLHF. For the CDR3, the DNA is TGTGCCAGCAGTTTGGAGGGTTTTTCACCCCTCCACTTT.

This clonotype was found many times. The chain uses TRBV6-1 and TRBJ1-2; TRBD1 matches 12 bases. Looked up from germline, CDR1 is MNHNS and CDR2 is SASEGT. V shed 7 bases, J shed 8 bases, and the junction held 14 bases outside the gene matches. The CDR3 runs 16 residues. In DNA, the CDR3 is TGTGCCAGCACCTACCGGAGGGGACAGGGGGCGGAAGGCTACACCTTC. Its protein is CASTYRRGQGAEGYTF.

Ten or more counts support this clonotype. This chain connects TRBV7-9 to TRBJ2-1; D gene unclear. Between the trimmed V and J ends, which lost 6 bases and 7 bases, there was a span of 19 bases. This CDR3 is built from 15 residues. Looked up from germline, CDR1 is SEHNR and CDR2 is FQNEAQ (reference sequence). This CDR3 is CASSLDPHLINEQFF. As DNA, the CDR3 is TGTGCCAGCAGTCTAGACCCTCATTTGATAAATGAGCAGTTCTTC.

This clonotype was recorded at least ten times. The chain has TRBV11-3 and TRBJ2-5; 8 bases match TRBD1. Germline V gene sequence: CDR1 SGHNT, CDR2 YENEEA. Trimming cost V 5 bases and J 5 bases; bases outside gene matches: 7. This CDR3 comprises 14 residues. The CDR3 bases are TGTGCCAGCAGCGCACGACAGGGGTCGGAGACCCAGTACTTC. Protein product: CASSARQGSETQYF.

The rearrangement joins TRBV20-1 to TRBJ2-6; D possibly corresponds to TRBD1 (5 bases). The CDR3 totals 16 residues. Germline V gives CDR1 DFQATT, CDR2 SNEGSKA (reference sequence). V gave up 3 bases and J gave up 3 bases, with 15 bases separating them. CDR3 residues: CSASHPRAFGANVLTF. Written as DNA, the CDR3 is TGCAGTGCTAGTCACCCCAGGGCCTTTGGGGCCAACGTCCTGACTTTC.

CDR3 loop: CASSLNEETQYF. CDR3 coding DNA: TGTGCCAGCAGCTTAAATGAAGAGACCCAGTACTTC. The V gene is TRBV7-3, the J gene TRBJ2-5; D gene ambiguous. This CDR3 contains 12 residues. V lost 1 base and J 3 bases, leaving 3 bases between the germline ends. Germline assignment: CDR1 SGHTA and CDR2 FQGTGA.

This clonotype has at least ten counts. The gene calls are TRBV10-2 and TRBJ2-7; tentatively, D is TRBD1 (6 bases). The V end was cut by 6 bases, the J end by 0 bases, with 12 bases between. Germline CDR1 and CDR2: WSHSY and SAAADI. The CDR3 extends over 14 amino acids. The CDR3: CASSGTLYSYEQYF. CDR3 DNA: TGCGCCAGCAGCGGGACATTATACTCCTACGAGCAGTACTTC.

The chain uses TRBV7-2 and TRBJ2-2, with 11 bases that match TRBD2. Losses at the gene ends were 6 bases for V and 5 bases for J; bases not matched to a gene: 11. The CDR3 has 17 residues. CDR1 SGHTA and CDR2 FQGNSA come from the germline V gene. This CDR3 is CASRRIELAGGTGELFF. For the CDR3, the DNA is TGTGCCAGCAGGAGGATAGAGCTAGCGGGAGGAACCGGGGAGCTGTTTTTT.

The chain uses TRBV9 and TRBJ2-2, with a weak D call TRBD1 (5 bases). V was shortened by 3 bases and J by 7 bases, with 16 bases between the two germline ends. The CDR3 length is 15 residues. The V gene's germline CDR1 is SGDLS and CDR2 YYNGEE. CDR3 amino acids: CASSGDRRGSGELFF. In nucleotides, the CDR3 is TGTGCCAGCAGCGGAGACAGAAGGGGCAGCGGGGAGCTGTTTTTT. Combining the CDR3 with reference TRBV9 and TRBJ2-2 gives the whole variable domain DSGVTQTPKHLITATGQRVTLRCSPRSGDLSVYWYQQSLDQGLQFLIQYYNGEERAKGNILERFSAQQFPDLHSELNLSSLELGDSALYFCASSGDRRGSGELFFGEGSRLTVL.

This clonotype was detected ten times or more. The CDR3 loop is CASSPRRTSGRLNEQFF. The CDR3 DNA follows: TGTGCCAGCTCACCCCGAAGGACTAGCGGGAGGCTCAATGAGCAGTTCTTC. This sequence joins TRBV18 and TRBJ2-1, with 14 nucleotides matching TRBD2. After removal of 3 bases from V and 6 bases from J, the junction contained 7 bases not matched to a gene. Germline loops: CDR1 KGHSH, CDR2 LQKENI. The CDR3 is 17 amino acids.

This clonotype has a count of ten or more. V and J are TRBV27 and TRBJ2-5; D possibly matches TRBD1 or TRBD2 (5 bases each). The CDR3 runs 15 residues. V dropped 8 bases and J dropped 0 bases, with 16 bases sitting between them. The germline CDR1 and CDR2 sequences are MNHEY and SMNVEV (reference sequence). The CDR3 loop is CASSLGVGNQETQYF. The CDR3 region has the DNA TGTGCCAGCTCTTTGGGGGTAGGCAACCAAGAGACCCAGTACTTC.

The sample holds many counts of this clonotype. The chain joins TRBV28 to TRBJ2-7; D ambiguous. Germline CDR1 reads MDHEN; CDR2 reads SYDVKM. This CDR3 has 13 residues. V lost 6 bases to trimming and J lost 3 bases, with 12 bases between them. In nucleotides, the CDR3 is TGTGCCAGCAGCCCAACTCCCATCTACGAGCAGTACTTC. Amino acid sequence: CASSPTPIYEQYF. The entire variable domain, with the rest obtained from reference TRBV28 and TRBJ2-7, is as follows: DVKVTQSSRYLVKRTGEKVFLECVQDMDHENMFWYRQDPGLGLRLIYFSYDVKMKEKGDIPEGYSVSREKKERFSLILESASTNQTSMYLCASSPTPIYEQYFGPGTRLTVT.

The sample holds many counts of this clonotype. The CDR3 loop reads CATSEAGGPSYEQYF. CDR3 nucleotides: TGTGCCACCAGTGAGGCGGGAGGGCCCTCCTACGAGCAGTACTTC. This rearrangement joins TRBV24-1 to TRBJ2-7, with 9 bases identical to TRBD2. In germline, CDR1 is KGHDR, CDR2 SFDVKD. With V trimmed by 4 bases and J by 0 bases, 3 bases remained unmatched. The CDR3 runs to 15 residues.